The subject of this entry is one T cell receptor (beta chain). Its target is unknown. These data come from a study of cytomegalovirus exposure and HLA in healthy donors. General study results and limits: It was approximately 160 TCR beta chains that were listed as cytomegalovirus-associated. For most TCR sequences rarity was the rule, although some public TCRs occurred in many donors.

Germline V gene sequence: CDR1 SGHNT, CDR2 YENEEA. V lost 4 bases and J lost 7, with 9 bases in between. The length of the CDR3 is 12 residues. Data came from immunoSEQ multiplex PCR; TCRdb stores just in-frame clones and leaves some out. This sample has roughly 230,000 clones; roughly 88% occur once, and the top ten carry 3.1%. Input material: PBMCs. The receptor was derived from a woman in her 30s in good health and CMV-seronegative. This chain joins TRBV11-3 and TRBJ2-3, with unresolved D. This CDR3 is CASSSVGYTQYF. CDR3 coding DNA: TGTGCCAGCAGCTCCGTCGGGTATACGCAGTATTTT. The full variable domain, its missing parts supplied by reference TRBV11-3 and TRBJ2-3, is EAGVVQSPRYKIIEKKQPVAFWCNPISGHNTLYWYLQNLGQGPELLIRYENEEAVDDSQLPKDRFSAERLKGVDSTLKIQPAELGDSAVYLCASSSVGYTQYFGPGTRLTVL.